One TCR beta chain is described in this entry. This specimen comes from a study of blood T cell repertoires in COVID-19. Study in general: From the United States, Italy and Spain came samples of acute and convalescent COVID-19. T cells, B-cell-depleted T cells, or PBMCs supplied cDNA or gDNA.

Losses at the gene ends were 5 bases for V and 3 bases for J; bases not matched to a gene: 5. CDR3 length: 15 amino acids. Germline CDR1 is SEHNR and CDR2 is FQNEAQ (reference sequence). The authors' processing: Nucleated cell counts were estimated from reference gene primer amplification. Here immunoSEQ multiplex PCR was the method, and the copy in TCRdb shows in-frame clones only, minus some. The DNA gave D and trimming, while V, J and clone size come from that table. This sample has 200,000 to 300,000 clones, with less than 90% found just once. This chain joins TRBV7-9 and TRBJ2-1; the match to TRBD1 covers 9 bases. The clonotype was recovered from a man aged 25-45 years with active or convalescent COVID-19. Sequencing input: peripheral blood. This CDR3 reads CASSGQGYGYNEQFF. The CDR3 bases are TGTGCCAGCAGCGGACAGGGGTACGGCTACAATGAGCAGTTCTTC.